The 10 T cell receptor beta chains in this list originate from one sample, sequenced in a study of cytomegalovirus exposure and HLA in healthy donors (dated by TCRdb to the late 2010s). Libraries were constructed by the immunoSEQ multiplex PCR assay. The multiplex PCR relied on a mix of 60 forward primers for TCR Vbeta segments and 13 reverse primers for TCR Jbeta segments. TCRdb took this table from immuneACCESS and kept in-frame rearrangements with V and J called. Such tables lack part of the clones; where checked against another copy, unresolved V genes explain under half of the gap, and the rest is unexplained. This sample holds over 110,000 clones; over 60% were observed only once. Roughly 1.2% of the sample rests with the top ten. The sample taken for sequencing was PBMCs. These receptors originate from a male donor in good health and CMV-seropositive.

This clone was detected only a few times. The gene calls are TRBV11-2 and TRBJ2-7, with TRBD2 as a possible D gene (6 bases). The V gene lost 1 base and the J gene lost 5 bases, with 24 bases spanning the gap. The germline gives CDR1 SGHAT, CDR2 FQNNGV. The CDR3 extends over 18 amino acids. The CDR3 loop reads CASSLVPQSTEGWNEQYF. The CDR3 DNA reads TGTGCCAGCAGCTTAGTCCCCCAGAGTACGGAGGGGTGGAACGAGCAGTACTTC.

This rearrangement joins TRBV27 to TRBJ1-6; possible D gene TRBD1, 6 bases. Germline lookup yields CDR1 MNHEY and CDR2 SMNVEV (reference sequence). This CDR3 contains 17 residues. The V end was cut by 0 bases, the J end by 6 bases, with 15 bases between. As DNA, the CDR3 is TGTGCCAGCAGTTTATCCTCGGACAGCCAGGCTAATTCACCCCTCCACTTT. Its protein product is CASSLSSDSQANSPLHF.

The chain joins TRBV7-3 to TRBJ2-2, with a possible D match to TRBD1 (5 bases). The CDR3 totals 14 residues. Trimming left V 5 bases short and J 1 base short, with 8 bases between. CDR1 and CDR2 (germline): SGHTA, FQGTGA. The CDR3 reads CASSNTGNTGELFF. CDR3 nucleotides: TGTGCCAGCAGCAATACAGGGAACACCGGGGAGCTGTTTTTT.

As regards this clone: The junction shows a germline mismatch at one end, possibly a read error. The chain uses TRBV7-9 and TRBJ1-2; 7 bases are a match to TRBD1. This CDR3 is built from 16 residues. Germline values: CDR1 SEHNR, CDR2 FQNEAQ (reference sequence). The CDR3: CSSSLPGQPFNYGYTF. The CDR3, as DNA: TGTTCCAGCAGCTTGCCGGGACAGCCCTTTAACTATGGCTACACCTTC.

The chain employs TRBV2 and TRBJ1-2, with a possible D match to TRBD1 (5 bases). The CDR3 loop spans 14 amino acids. V lost 1 base to trimming and J lost 1 base, with 7 bases between them. Germline lookup yields CDR1 SNHLY and CDR2 FYNNEI. The CDR3 is CASSEDDSNYGYTF. Here the CDR3 DNA reads TGTGCCAGCAGTGAAGATGACAGTAACTATGGCTACACCTTC.

The rearrangement joins TRBV7-3 to TRBJ2-1; 8 bases are shared with TRBD2. Per the germline V gene, CDR1 is SGHTA and CDR2 is FQGTGA. This CDR3 comprises 17 residues. Trimming took 6 bases from V and 0 from J; bases not matched to a gene: 10. CDR3 region: CASSRLGGTSSYNEQFF. Written as DNA, the CDR3 is TGTGCCAGCAGTCGCCTCGGCGGGACTAGCTCCTACAATGAGCAGTTCTTC.

The chain carries TRBV9 and TRBJ2-2, with 9 nucleotides matching TRBD2. Trimming at V came to 0 bases and at J to 1 base, leaving 4 bases not matched to a gene. CDR1 is SGDLS, CDR2 YYNGEE, per germline. This CDR3 has 17 amino acids. Here the CDR3 reads CASSVGDSGGNTGELFF. The CDR3 nucleotides are TGTGCCAGCAGCGTAGGGGATAGCGGGGGGAACACCGGGGAGCTGTTTTTT.

This clone came up a few times. V and J are TRBV5-8 and TRBJ2-7, with 9 bases fitting TRBD2. Trimming removed 4 bases from V and 0 bases from J; junction bases left unmatched: 5. From germline, CDR1 is SGHTS and CDR2 YDEGEE. The CDR3 is made up of 15 amino acids. CDR3 bases: TGTGCCAGCAGCCGACTAGCGGCCGGCTCCTACGAGCAGTACTTC. It specifies CASSRLAAGSYEQYF.

This clone was found a few times. The V call is TRBV4-3, the J call TRBJ1-4; TRBD1 is a possible D gene (5 bases). The CDR3 length is 15 residues. V dropped 0 bases and J dropped 3 bases, with 8 bases sitting between them. CDR1 and CDR2 (germline): LGHNA, YSLEER. The CDR3 bases are TGCGCCAGCAGCCAAGAACAGGCCCCTAATGAAAAACTGTTTTTT. It yields the protein CASSQEQAPNEKLFF.

This chain connects TRBV7-9 to TRBJ2-2; TRBD1 is a possible D gene (6 bases). Germline assignment: CDR1 SEHNR and CDR2 FQNEAQ (reference sequence). The V end was cut by 7 bases, the J end by 4 bases, with 13 bases between. This CDR3 is 14 amino acids long. CDR3 in amino acids: CASTITGSTGELFF. CDR3 sequence (DNA): TGTGCCAGCACCATAACAGGGAGCACCGGGGAGCTGTTTTTT.